The source of this TCR beta chain is a study of immune evolution from preneoplasia to lung adenocarcinoma. Study-wide points: Clonality was highest in normal lung, lower in later-stage lesions apparently.

The count of this clone is one. Its antigen remains unidentified. Assay used: immunoSEQ multiplex PCR; TCRdb lists only in-frame clones, some missing. The table shows 7,000 to 10,000 clones, with 65% to 90% occurring only once. Patients had resection in Japan or China between about 2013 and 2017. Each case's diagnosis was confirmed by two pathologists on H&E. Premalignant or tumor cells were enriched by macro-dissection after pathologic assessment. The sample consisted of FFPE invasive lung adenocarcinoma tissue. The origin of this receptor is a person aged 45-60 years with lung adenocarcinoma.

Written as DNA, the CDR3 is TGCGCCAGCAGTGAGATTTCGAAGGGGAATAGTCCCTACGAGCAGTACTTC. It is translated as CASSEISKGNSPYEQYF. The V gene is TRBV10-2, the J gene TRBJ2-7, with D maybe TRBD1 (5 bases). The CDR3 covers 17 residues. The V end was cut by 2 bases, the J end by 2 bases, with 19 bases between. Looked up from germline, CDR1 is WSHSY and CDR2 is SAAADI.